This TCR beta chain came from a study of blood T cell repertoires in COVID-19. V shed 6 bases and J 5 bases; nucleotides not matched to a gene: 5. This CDR3 is built from 14 residues. Germline CDR1 MNHEY, CDR2 SVGAGI. Profiled with immunoSEQ multiplex PCR; TCRdb holds only in-frame clones, not every one. The sample has fewer than 200,000 clones, approximately 84% seen once; the top ten hold 7% to 10%. Sequencing was done on a sample of peripheral blood. This sequence joins TRBV6-5 and TRBJ2-3; 10 nucleotides match TRBD1. This clonotype was obtained from a woman aged 60-75 years with COVID-19, enrolled during active disease. Written as DNA, the CDR3 is TGTGCCAGCAGCGCCGGGGACAGGGGAGATACGCAGTATTTT. Translation gives CASSAGDRGDTQYF.